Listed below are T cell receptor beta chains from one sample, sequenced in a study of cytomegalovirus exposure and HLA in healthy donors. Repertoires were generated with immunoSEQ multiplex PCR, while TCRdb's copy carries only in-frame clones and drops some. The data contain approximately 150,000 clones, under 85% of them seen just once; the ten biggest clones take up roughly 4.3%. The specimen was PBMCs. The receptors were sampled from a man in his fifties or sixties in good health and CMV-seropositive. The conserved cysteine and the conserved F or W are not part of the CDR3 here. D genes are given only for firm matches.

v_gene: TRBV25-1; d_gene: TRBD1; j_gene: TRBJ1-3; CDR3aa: ASSARDSYSGNTIY
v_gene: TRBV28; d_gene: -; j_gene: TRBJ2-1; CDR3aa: ASSFSTEQF
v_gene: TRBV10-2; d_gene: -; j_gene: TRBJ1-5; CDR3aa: ASSEFFSLINQPQH
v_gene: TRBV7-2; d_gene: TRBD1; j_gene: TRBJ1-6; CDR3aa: ASSITLPGTAYNSPLH
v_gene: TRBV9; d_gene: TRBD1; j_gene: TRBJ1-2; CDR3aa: ASSVGTGNYGYT
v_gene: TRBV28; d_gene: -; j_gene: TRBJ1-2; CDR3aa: ASSKRTAYYGYT
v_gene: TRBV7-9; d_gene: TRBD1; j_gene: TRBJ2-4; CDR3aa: ASSKTGERNIQY
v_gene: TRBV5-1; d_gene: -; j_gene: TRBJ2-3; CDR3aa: ASSPGGRDTDTQY
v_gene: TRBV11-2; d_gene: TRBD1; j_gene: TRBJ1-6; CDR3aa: ASSGGQRAHSSYNSPLH
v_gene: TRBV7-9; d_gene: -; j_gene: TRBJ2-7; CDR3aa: SSGRSSYEQY
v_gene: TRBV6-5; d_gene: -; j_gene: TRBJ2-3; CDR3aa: ASSYPSRGDTQY
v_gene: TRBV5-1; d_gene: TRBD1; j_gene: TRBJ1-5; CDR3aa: ASSIPARTGSSNQPQH
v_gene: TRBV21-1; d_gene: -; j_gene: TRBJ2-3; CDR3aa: ASSHLAGAGSSTDTQY
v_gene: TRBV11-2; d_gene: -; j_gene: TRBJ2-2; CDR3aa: ASSMREMWTGELF
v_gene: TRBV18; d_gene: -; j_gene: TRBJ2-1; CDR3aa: ASSPLSEQF
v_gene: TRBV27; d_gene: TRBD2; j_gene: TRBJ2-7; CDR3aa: ASSSGSAYEQY
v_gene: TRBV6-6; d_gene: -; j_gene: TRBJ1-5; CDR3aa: ASSYLVAQH
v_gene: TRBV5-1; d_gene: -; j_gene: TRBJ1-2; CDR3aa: ASSTDTGLYGYT
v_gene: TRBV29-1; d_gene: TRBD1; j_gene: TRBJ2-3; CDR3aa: SVPLGTVSTDTQY
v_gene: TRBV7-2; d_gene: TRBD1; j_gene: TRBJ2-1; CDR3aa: ASSLQRTGSNEQF
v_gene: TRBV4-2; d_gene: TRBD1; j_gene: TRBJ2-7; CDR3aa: ASSQERQGPYEQY
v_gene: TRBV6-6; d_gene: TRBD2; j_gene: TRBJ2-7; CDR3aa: ASSYSSGRAYEQY
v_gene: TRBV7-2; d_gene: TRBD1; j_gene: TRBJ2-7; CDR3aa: ASSNGQGANEQY
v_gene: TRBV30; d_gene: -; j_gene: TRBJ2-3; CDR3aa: AWSVSDTQY
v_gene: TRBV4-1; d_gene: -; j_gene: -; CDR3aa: ASSQNEETSYEQY
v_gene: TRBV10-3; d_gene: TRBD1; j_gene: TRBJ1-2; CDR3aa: AISDGQGAGYGYT
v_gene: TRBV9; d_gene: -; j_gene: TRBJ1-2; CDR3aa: ASSVASGYGYT
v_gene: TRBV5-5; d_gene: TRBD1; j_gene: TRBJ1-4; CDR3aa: ASSLGSSWTGEKLF
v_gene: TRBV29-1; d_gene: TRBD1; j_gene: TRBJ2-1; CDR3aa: SVRKESQGNEQF
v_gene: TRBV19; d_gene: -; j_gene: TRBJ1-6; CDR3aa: ASRGGRGYNSPLH
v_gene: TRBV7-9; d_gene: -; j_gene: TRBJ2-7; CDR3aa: ASSGPGVYEQY
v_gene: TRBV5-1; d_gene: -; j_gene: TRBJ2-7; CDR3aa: ASKLPSSYEQY
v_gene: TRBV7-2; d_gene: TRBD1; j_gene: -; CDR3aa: ASSASGGREYEQY
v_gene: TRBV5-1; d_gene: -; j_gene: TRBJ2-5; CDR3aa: ASSLREKSQETQY
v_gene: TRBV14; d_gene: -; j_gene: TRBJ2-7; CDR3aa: ASSQVAGQGKYEQY
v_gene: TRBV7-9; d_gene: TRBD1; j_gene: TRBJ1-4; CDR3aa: ASSLSGTGGLEDEKLF
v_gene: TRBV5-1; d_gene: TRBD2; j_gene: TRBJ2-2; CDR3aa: ASSPFSGYGTGELF
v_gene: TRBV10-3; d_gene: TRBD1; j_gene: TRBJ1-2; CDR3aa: AISESTGGGGGYT
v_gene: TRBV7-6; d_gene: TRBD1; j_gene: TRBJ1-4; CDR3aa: ASSPGTGANEKLF
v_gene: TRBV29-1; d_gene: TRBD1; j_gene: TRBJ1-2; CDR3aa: SAKTGWGYT
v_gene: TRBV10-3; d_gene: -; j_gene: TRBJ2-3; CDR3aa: AISGREDGRY
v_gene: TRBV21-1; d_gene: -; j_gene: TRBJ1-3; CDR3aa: ALRTGDEWSGNTIY
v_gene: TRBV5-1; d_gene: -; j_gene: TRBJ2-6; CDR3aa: ASSLANSGANVLT
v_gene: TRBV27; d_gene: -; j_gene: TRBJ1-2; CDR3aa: ASSPRVDYGYT